What follows is one TCR beta chain and its context. The data are from a study of T-cell memory formation after mild COVID-19. TCRdb re-analysed the 5' RACE reads in MiXCR, keeping a single row per CDR3 protein. The table has a few hundred thousand distinct CDR3 sequences, more than 13% seen once. With 5 bases removed from V and 8 bases from J, the gap between germline ends came to 18 bases. The CDR3 is made up of 15 amino acids. Per the germline V gene, CDR1 is SGHVS and CDR2 is FQNEAQ. The chain joins TRBV7-8 to TRBJ1-4, with a possible D match to TRBD1 (6 bases). This receptor was taken from a man aged 18-30 years who had mild COVID-19 (a few samples of this study predate the infection). Cell type and time point are not known. The specimen was PBMCs or a T cell subset sorted from them (not recorded which). The CDR3 DNA is TGTGCCAGCAGCCGTAACAGGGTATCAGGCGAAAAACTGTTTTTT. As protein: CASSRNRVSGEKLFF.